The sequence of this T cell receptor beta chain was determined in a study of CD8 T cells in ankylosing spondylitis. Overall study results and limits: Disease-associated clones were CD8+ and fairly uncommon in peripheral blood. Earlier studies detected some motif variants in reactive arthritis synovial fluid and blood. Reportedly, disease-linked clones are significantly enriched in ankylosing spondylitis patients' matched synovial fluid.

As the method for making TCR beta libraries, quantitative 5'-RACE with molecular barcodes was used. In TCRdb, the 5' RACE reads were re-called with MiXCR into one record per CDR3 protein. The table lists 250,000 or so distinct CDR3 sequences, around 10% of them singletons. Germline V CDR1 and CDR2: LGHDT, YNNKEL (reference sequence). Trimming took 0 bases from V and 8 from J, leaving 20 bases between them. There are 17 residues in the CDR3. There are many counts of this clonotype. The antigen is undetermined. The chain is built from TRBV3-1 and TRBJ2-1, with a weak D call TRBD2 (5 bases). This TCR was sampled from a male donor with ankylosing spondylitis or in good health (not recorded which). The sequenced material came from blood, either unsorted or a sorted T cell fraction (not recorded which). CDR3 bases: TGTGCCAGCAGCCAAGATAGGCCCGCGGACTCATCACATGAGCAGTTCTTC. This gives the protein CASSQDRPADSSHEQFF.